The clone carrying this T cell receptor (beta chain) was picked up many times. TRAV and TRBV primers primed cDNA for both TCRalpha and TCRbeta. Over about 19 PCR cycles, TCRs were amplified from a constant-region primer and V-primer adapter. mRNA, after isolation, was amplified by in vitro transcription. MiXCR, applied by TCRdb to the reads, yields one record per CDR3 protein. Here the sample spans 100,000 or so distinct CDR3 sequences, 9.4% being singletons. Specified time point: before trial treatment. Treatment combined nivolumab, ipilimumab, aspirin, low-dose cyclophosphamide and low-dose radiotherapy in a dose-escalation trial. These data originate in a study of low-dose radiotherapy and immunotherapy resistance in tumors. Trimming cost V 4 bases and J 5 bases, with 11 bases left between them. The germline CDR1 and CDR2 sequences are SQVTM and ANQGSEA. CDR3 length equals 12 residues.

The chain carries TRBV29-1 and TRBJ1-1; perhaps TRBD1 as D (5 bases). The TCR was taken from a male donor with prostate cancer. This specimen consisted of PBMCs, obtained before treatment. CDR3 DNA: TGCAGCGTTGGGCAGGGCGGGACTGAAGCTTTCTTT. Translating gives CSVGQGGTEAFF.